This T cell receptor beta chain stems from a study of regulatory T cells in long-lasting Graves disease. Study outcomes and limitations: Persistent disease favored TRBV28, TRBJ1-2 and TRBJ2-5.

The CDR3 totals 14 residues. With 5 bases removed from V and 1 base from J, the gap between germline ends came to 14 bases. Per the germline V gene, CDR1 is GTSNPN and CDR2 is SVGIG (reference sequence). As for time point: newly diagnosed GD, antithyroid drugs for less than 3 months. Scientists built the TCR library using RNA that was extracted from PBMCs. The authors drew 7 to 10 milliliters of peripheral blood into EDTA tubes. CDR3-region Arm-PCR and iRepertoire HTBI primers produced the TCR beta libraries. TCRdb re-called the multiplex PCR reads with MiXCR, one entry per CDR3 protein. This sample carries some 600,000 distinct CDR3 sequences, approximately 16% of them seen once, and the ten largest clones take around 11%. On this clonotype: Its target is unknown. One base away lies a much larger clone, so this may be a sequencing read error.

The data also belong to a second study, concerning T cells in Graves' hyperthyroidism and ophthalmopathy.

This chain uses TRBV30 with TRBJ1-1; D is undetermined. The TCR sequence derives from a man younger than 30 with Graves disease. The sequencing used peripheral blood mononuclear cells (PBMCs), collected at new diagnosis, from a patient treated with antithyroid drugs. The CDR3 DNA follows: TGTGCCTGGGGCGGAGATAACTCGAACACTGAAGCTTTCTTT. Its translation: CAWGGDNSNTEAFF.